The clone carrying this T cell receptor beta chain was counted between two and nine times. The target antigen is unknown. The record originates from a study of response to subunit inactivated influenza vaccine. TCRdb fed the RT-PCR reads into MiXCR, producing one record per CDR3 protein. Seen here are more than 700,000 distinct CDR3 sequences, about 20% observed once, and the top ten hold more than 8.5%. Per germline, CDR1 MNHEY and CDR2 SVGEGT. The V end lost 6 bases, the J end lost 4 bases, and 15 bases lay between the germline ends. The CDR3 consists of 14 residues. Study-level points and caveats: A suggestion made by the authors is that each seasonal influenza vaccination recruits few new T cells.

The chain carries TRBV6-2 or TRBV6-3 and TRBJ2-5, with TRBD2 as a possible D gene (7 bases). The sample was PBMCs from blood, taken 5 days after vaccination. This sequence originates from a man aged 50 to 60 who received an inactivated influenza vaccine. The CDR3 DNA reads as TGTGCCAGCAGATATTCCGGGGGGCTAGAGACCCAGTACTTC. Translation gives CASRYSGGLETQYF.